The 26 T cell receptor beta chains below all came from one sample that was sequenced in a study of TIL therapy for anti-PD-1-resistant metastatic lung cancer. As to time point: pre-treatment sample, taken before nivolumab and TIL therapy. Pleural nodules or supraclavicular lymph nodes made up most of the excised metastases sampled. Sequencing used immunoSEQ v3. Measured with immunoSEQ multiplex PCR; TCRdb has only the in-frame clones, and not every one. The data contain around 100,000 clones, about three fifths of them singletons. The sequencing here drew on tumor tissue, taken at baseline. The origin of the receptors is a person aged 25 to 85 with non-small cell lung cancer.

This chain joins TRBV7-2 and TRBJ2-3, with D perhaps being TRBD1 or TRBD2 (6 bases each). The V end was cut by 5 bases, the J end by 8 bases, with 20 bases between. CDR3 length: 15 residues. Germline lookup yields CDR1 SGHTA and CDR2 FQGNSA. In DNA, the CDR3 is TGTGCCAGCAGCATGGGGGGCACGGGTGAAAGTACGCAGTATTTT. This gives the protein CASSMGGTGESTQYF.

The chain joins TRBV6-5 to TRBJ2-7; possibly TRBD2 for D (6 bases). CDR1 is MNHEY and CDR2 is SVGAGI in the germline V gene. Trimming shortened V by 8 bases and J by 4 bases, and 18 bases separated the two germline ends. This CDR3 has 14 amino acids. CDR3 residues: CASAAGRGKYEQYF. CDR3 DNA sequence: TGTGCCAGCGCTGCGGGAAGGGGCAAATACGAGCAGTACTTC.

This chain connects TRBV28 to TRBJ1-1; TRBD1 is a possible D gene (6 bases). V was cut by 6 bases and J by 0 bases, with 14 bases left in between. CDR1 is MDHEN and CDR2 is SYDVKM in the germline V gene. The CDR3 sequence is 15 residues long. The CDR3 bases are TGTGCCAGCAGGCTCCCTCAGGGGATGAACACTGAAGCTTTCTTT. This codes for CASRLPQGMNTEAFF.

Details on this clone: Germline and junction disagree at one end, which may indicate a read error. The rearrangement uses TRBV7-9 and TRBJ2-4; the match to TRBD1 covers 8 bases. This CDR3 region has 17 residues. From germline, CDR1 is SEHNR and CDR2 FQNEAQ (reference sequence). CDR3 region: CASTLLTGDGTKNIQYF. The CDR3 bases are TGTGCCAGCACCTTACTGACAGGGGACGGGACGAAAAACATTCAGTACTTC.

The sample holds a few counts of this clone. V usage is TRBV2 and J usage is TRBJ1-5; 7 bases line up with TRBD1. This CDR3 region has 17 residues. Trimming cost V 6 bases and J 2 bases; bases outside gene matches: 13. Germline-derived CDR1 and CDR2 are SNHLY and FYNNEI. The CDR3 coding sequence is TGTGCCAGCAGGAAACAATCCGGGACAGCAGGCAATCAGCCCCAGCATTTT. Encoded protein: CASRKQSGTAGNQPQHF.

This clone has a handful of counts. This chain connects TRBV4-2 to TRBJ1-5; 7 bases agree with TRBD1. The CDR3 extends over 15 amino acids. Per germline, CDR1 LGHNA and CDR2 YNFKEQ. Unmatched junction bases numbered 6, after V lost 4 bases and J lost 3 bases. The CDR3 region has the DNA TGTGCCAGCAGCCCTTTGACAGGGCCCAATCAGCCCCAGCATTTT. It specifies CASSPLTGPNQPQHF.

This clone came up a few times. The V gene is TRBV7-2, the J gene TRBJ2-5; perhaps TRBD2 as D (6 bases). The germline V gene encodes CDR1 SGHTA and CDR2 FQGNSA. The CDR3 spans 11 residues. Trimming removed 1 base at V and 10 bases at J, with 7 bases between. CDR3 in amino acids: CASSLGGDQYF. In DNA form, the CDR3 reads TGTGCCAGCAGCTTAGGGGGGGACCAGTACTTC.

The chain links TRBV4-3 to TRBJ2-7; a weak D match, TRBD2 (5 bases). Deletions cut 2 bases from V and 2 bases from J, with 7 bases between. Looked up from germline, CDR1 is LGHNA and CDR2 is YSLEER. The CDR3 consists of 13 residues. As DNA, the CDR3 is TGCGCCAGCAGCCAAACTAGAGCCTACGAGCAGTACTTC. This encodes CASSQTRAYEQYF.

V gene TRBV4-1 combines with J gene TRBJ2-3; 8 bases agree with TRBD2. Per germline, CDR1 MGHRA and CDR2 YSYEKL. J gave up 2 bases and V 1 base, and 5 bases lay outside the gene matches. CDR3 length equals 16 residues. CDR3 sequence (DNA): TGCGCCAGCAGCCAAGGGCGGGGGGCTAACACAGATACGCAGTATTTT. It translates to CASSQGRGANTDTQYF.

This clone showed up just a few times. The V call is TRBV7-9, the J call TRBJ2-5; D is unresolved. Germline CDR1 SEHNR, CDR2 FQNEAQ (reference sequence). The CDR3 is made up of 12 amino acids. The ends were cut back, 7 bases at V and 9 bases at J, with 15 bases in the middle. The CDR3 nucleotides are TGTGCCAGCAACTTCGGCACCGAGCCCCAGTACTTC. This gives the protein CASNFGTEPQYF.

The CDR3 nucleotides read TGTGCCAGCAGCAGAGCGGGAGAGGTAAACGAGCAGTACTTC. It encodes CASSRAGEVNEQYF. The chain is built from TRBV7-3 and TRBJ2-7; 8 positions match TRBD2. From germline, CDR1 is SGHTA and CDR2 FQGTGA. The CDR3 runs to 14 residues. With 5 bases clipped from V and 5 bases from J, the junction kept 8 bases outside the gene matches.

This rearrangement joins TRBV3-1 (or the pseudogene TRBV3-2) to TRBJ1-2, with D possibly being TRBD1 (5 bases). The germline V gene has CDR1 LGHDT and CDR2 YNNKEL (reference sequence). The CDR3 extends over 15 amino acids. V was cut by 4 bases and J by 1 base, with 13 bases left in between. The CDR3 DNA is TGTGCCAGCAGCCCTAGGACACCGAGTAACTATGGCTACACCTTC. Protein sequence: CASSPRTPSNYGYTF.

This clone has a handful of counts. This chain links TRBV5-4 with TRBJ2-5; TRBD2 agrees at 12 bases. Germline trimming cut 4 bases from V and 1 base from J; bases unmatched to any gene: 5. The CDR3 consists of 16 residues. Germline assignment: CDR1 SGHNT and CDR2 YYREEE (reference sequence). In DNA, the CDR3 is TGTGCCAGCAGCCGGCGACTAGCGGGAGCCCAAGAGACCCAGTACTTC. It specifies CASSRRLAGAQETQYF.

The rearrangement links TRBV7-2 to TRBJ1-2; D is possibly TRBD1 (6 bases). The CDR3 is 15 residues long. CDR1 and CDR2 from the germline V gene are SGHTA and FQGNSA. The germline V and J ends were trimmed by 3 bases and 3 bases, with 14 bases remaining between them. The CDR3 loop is CASSFDGGIYYGYTF. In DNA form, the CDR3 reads TGTGCCAGCAGCTTCGACGGGGGCATTTACTATGGCTACACCTTC.

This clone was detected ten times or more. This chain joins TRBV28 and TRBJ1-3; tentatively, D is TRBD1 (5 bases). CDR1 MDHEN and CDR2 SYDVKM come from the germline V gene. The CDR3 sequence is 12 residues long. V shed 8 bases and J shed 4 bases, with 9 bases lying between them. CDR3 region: CASWGFGNTIYF. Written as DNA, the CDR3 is TGTGCCAGCTGGGGGTTCGGAAACACCATATATTTT.

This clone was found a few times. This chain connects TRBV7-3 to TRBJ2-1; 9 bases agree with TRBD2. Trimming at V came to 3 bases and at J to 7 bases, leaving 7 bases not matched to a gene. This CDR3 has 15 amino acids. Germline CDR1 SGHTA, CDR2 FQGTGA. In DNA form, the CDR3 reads TGTGCCAGCAGCTTTAATAGCGGGAGTGATAATGAGCAGTTCTTC. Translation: CASSFNSGSDNEQFF.

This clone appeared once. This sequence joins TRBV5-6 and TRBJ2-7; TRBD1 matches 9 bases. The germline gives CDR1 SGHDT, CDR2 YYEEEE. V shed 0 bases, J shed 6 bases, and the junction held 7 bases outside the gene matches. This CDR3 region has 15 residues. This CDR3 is CASSLAGQGSLEQYF. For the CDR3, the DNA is TGTGCCAGCAGCTTGGCGGGACAGGGTTCCCTCGAGCAGTACTTC. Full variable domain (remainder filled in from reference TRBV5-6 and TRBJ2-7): DAGVTQSPTHLIKTRGQQVTLRCSPKSGHDTVSWYQQALGQGPQFIFQYYEEEERQRGNFPDRFSGHQFPNYSSELNVNALLLGDSALYLCASSLAGQGSLEQYFGPGTRLTVT.

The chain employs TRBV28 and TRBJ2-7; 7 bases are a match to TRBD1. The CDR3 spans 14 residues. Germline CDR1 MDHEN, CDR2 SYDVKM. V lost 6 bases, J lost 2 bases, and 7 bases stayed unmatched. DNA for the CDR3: TGTGCCAGCAGGAGACAACAGGGGCCCTACGAGCAGTACTTC. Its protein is CASRRQQGPYEQYF.

The CDR3 is CASSLAGQGSTGELFF. CDR3 sequence (DNA): TGCGCCAGCAGCTTGGCGGGTCAGGGAAGCACCGGGGAGCTGTTTTTT. This chain connects TRBV5-1 to TRBJ2-2; possibly TRBD1 for D (5 bases). The germline V and J ends were trimmed by 0 bases and 4 bases, with 13 bases remaining between them. The germline V gene has CDR1 SGHRS and CDR2 YFSETQ. The CDR3 spans 16 residues.

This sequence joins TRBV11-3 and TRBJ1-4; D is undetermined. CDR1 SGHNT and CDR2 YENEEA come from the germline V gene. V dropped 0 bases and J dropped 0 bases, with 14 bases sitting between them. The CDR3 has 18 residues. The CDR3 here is CASSLDKDVVPTNEKLFF. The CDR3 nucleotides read TGTGCCAGCAGCTTAGACAAGGACGTCGTACCAACTAATGAAAAACTGTTTTTT. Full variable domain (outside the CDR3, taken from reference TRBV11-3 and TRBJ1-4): EAGVVQSPRYKIIEKKQPVAFWCNPISGHNTLYWYLQNLGQGPELLIRYENEEAVDDSQLPKDRFSAERLKGVDSTLKIQPAELGDSAVYLCASSLDKDVVPTNEKLFFGSGTQLSVL.

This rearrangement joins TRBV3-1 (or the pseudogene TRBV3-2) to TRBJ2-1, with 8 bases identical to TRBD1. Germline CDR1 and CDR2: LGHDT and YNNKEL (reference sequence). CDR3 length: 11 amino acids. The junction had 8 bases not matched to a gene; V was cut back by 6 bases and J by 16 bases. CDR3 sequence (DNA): TGTGCCAGCAGTACGACAGGGGAGACCTTCTTC. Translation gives CASSTTGETFF.

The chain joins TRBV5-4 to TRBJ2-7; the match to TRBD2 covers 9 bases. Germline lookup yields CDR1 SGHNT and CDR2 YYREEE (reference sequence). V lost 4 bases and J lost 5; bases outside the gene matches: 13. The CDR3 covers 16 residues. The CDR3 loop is CASSPSGTAGGNEQYF. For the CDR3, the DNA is TGTGCCAGCAGCCCCTCGGGGACGGCGGGAGGGAACGAGCAGTACTTC.

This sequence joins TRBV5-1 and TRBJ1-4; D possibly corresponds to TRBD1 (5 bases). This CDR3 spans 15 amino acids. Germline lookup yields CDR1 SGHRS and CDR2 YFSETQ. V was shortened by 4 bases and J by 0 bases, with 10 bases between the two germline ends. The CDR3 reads CASSPQGATNEKLFF. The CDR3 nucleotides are TGCGCCAGCAGCCCCCAGGGTGCAACTAATGAAAAACTGTTTTTT.

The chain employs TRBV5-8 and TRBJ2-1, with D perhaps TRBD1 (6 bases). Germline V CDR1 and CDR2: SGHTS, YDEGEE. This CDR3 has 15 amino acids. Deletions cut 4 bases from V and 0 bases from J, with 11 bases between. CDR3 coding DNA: TGTGCCAGCAGCCGAGGACAGAGCTCCTACAATGAGCAGTTCTTC. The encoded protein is CASSRGQSSYNEQFF.

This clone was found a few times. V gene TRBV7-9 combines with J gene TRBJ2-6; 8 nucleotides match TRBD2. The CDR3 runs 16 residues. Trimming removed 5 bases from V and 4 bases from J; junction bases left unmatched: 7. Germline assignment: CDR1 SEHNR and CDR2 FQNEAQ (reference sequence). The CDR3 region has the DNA TGTGCCAGCAGCGCCGGGGGGGCAAGAGGGGCCAACGTCCTGACTTTC. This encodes CASSAGGARGANVLTF.

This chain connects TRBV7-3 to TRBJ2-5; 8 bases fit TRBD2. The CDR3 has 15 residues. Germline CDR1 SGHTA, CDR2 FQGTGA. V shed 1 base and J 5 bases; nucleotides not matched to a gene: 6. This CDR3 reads CASSLSSGSAETQYF. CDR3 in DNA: TGTGCCAGCAGCTTAAGCAGCGGGAGTGCGGAGACCCAGTACTTC.